This T cell receptor (beta chain) was recorded in a study of Ad26.COV2.S vaccination and SARS-CoV-2 variants. Study in general: Ad26.COV2.S given intramuscularly, once or twice 56 days apart. Whole-study results and caveats: Total T cell responses, in the TCR breadth and depth analyses, may have been underestimated.

Per the germline V gene, CDR1 is LNHDA and CDR2 is SQIVND (reference sequence). CDR3 length: 14 residues. The trim removed 6 bases at V and 5 bases at J, leaving 4 bases unmatched. A word on this clone: Its specificity is unknown.

Documented treatment: roughly 20 received Ad26.COV2.S at low or high dose, single or two shots; 5 received placebo; per-sample allocation not given. All samples were drawn on day 63, counting from the first vaccine or placebo injection. TCRdb's copy holds only in-frame clones and misses some; the assay was immunoSEQ multiplex PCR. The sample records hundreds of thousands of clones, approximately 92% being singletons. Source: peripheral blood, taken in a trial of Ad26.COV2.S vaccine versus placebo. The sequence derives from a person aged 18-60 years who received the Ad26.COV2.S COVID-19 vaccine or a placebo. The chain employs TRBV19 and TRBJ1-3; 10 nucleotides line up with TRBD1. The DNA of the CDR3 is TGTGCCAGTAGCCGGGACAGGGGAAGAAACACCATATATTTT. Translation: CASSRDRGRNTIYF.